The rows below give T cell receptor beta chains drawn from one sample of a study of blood T cell repertoires in COVID-19. Produced via immunoSEQ multiplex PCR; TCRdb's table is partial and in-frame only. This sample has 55,000 to 80,000 clones, with about nine tenths found just once. Sequenced material: peripheral blood. The receptors here all came from a human donor in a cohort sampled during active COVID-19. The CDR3 runs from the conserved cysteine through the conserved F or W. The D gene is left open where the match is weak. Size tells how often a clone was seen (once, few, many) or the class of an expanded clone, and some rows leave it out.

CDR3 | DNA | D | J | V | size
CASSFGGGRRSSGNTIYF | TGTGCCAGCAGCTTCGGGGGGGGACGAAGAAGCTCTGGAAACACCATATATTTT | NA | TRBJ1-3 | TRBV5-4 | once
CASSVSPRSGNEQFF | TGTGCCAGCAGCGTAAGTCCTAGGTCGGGCAATGAGCAGTTCTTC | NA | TRBJ2-1 | TRBV9 | NA
CSVEDRVGTNEKLFF | TGCAGCGTTGAGGACAGGGTAGGAACTAATGAAAAACTGTTTTTT | TRBD1 | TRBJ1-4 | TRBV29-1 | NA
CASSWLSGNTDTQYF | TGTGCCAGCAGTTGGTTATCGGGAAACACAGATACGCAGTATTTT | NA | TRBJ2-3 | TRBV27 | NA
CASSTTVRSGASLGTQYF | TGTGCCAGTAGTACGACTGTTCGGAGCGGGGCTTCCCTAGGTACGCAGTATTTT | TRBD2 | TRBJ2-3 | TRBV19 | NA
CAWRSASTDTQYF | TGTGCCTGGAGGTCCGCGTCTACAGATACGCAGTATTTT | NA | TRBJ2-3 | TRBV30 | NA
CASSGGVRRGELFF | TGTGCCAGCAGTGGCGGGGTCCGTAGGGGGGAGCTGTTTTTT | NA | TRBJ2-2 | TRBV7-3 | NA
CASSRRGPRDTIYF | TGTGCCAGCAGCCGTAGGGGGCCGCGGGACACCATATATTTT | TRBD1 | TRBJ1-3 | TRBV7-9 | NA
CASSLGPRGAGSTNEKLFF | TGTGCCAGCAGCCTGGGTCCTCGGGGGGCCGGATCAACTAATGAAAAACTGTTTTTT | NA | TRBJ1-4 | TRBV7-9 | NA
CASSPSYRGSSYEQYF | TGTGCCAGCAGCCCCAGTTATAGGGGAAGCTCCTACGAGCAGTACTTC | NA | TRBJ2-7 | TRBV7-6 | NA
CASSLEGHSNQPQHF | TGCGCCAGCAGCTTGGAGGGACACAGCAATCAGCCCCAGCATTTT | NA | TRBJ1-5 | TRBV5-1 | NA
CASSSRDTQYF | TGTGCCAGTAGTTCGCGGGATACGCAGTATTTT | NA | TRBJ2-3 | TRBV19 | NA
CASSFTGGGETQYF | TGTGCCAGCAGCTTCACAGGGGGCGGAGAGACCCAGTACTTC | TRBD1 | TRBJ2-5 | TRBV5-6 | NA
CASSYGVSSYNSPLHF | TGTGCCAGCAGTTACGGTGTGAGCTCCTATAATTCACCCCTCCACTTT | NA | TRBJ1-6 | TRBV6-5 | few
CASSATSGGDTQYF | TGTGCCAGCAGCGCGACTAGCGGGGGTGATACGCAGTATTTT | TRBD2 | TRBJ2-3 | TRBV5-6 | NA
CSVEDNRDYEQYF | TGCAGCGTTGAAGATAACAGGGACTACGAGCAGTACTTC | NA | TRBJ2-7 | TRBV29-1 | NA
CASSQAGVREGYTF | TGTGCCAGCAGCCAAGCGGGGGTTCGCGAGGGCTACACCTTC | NA | TRBJ1-2 | TRBV3-1/TRBV3-2 | few
CASSLAPTTGRADSPLHF | TGTGCCAGCAGCTTGGCTCCCACCACAGGGAGGGCGGATTCACCCCTCCACTTT | NA | TRBJ1-6 | TRBV5-5 | NA
CASYILATVNEQFF | TGTGCCAGCTACATACTAGCGACAGTGAATGAGCAGTTCTTC | TRBD2 | TRBJ2-1 | TRBV2 | once
CASSGGTGRQTNTGELFF | TGTGCCAGCAGCGGCGGGACAGGGCGACAAACAAACACCGGGGAGCTGTTTTTT | TRBD1 | TRBJ2-2 | TRBV7-6 | NA
CASSFPLQGRHEQFF | TGTGCCAGCAGCTTTCCACTACAGGGAAGGCATGAGCAGTTCTTC | NA | TRBJ2-1 | TRBV7-2 | NA
CASTKTANTEAFF | TGTGCCAGCACCAAGACAGCGAACACTGAAGCTTTCTTT | NA | TRBJ1-1 | TRBV7-9 | NA
CASSLSASSGNTIYF | TGCGCCAGCAGCTTGAGTGCCAGCTCTGGAAACACCATATATTTT | NA | TRBJ1-3 | TRBV5-1 | NA
CASSLDATGSYEQYF | TGTGCCAGCAGCTTAGACGCGACAGGATCCTACGAGCAGTACTTC | NA | TRBJ2-7 | TRBV7-9 | few
CATKAGGSYEQYF | TGTGCCACCAAGGCAGGGGGCTCCTACGAGCAGTACTTC | TRBD1 | TRBJ2-7 | TRBV15 | NA
CASSLYRAGIEQFF | TGTGCCAGCAGCTTGTATCGAGCGGGTATTGAGCAGTTCTTC | NA | TRBJ2-1 | TRBV5-6 | NA
CASSLGGEREYF | TGTGCCAGCAGTTTAGGGGGCGAAAGGGAGTATTTT | NA | TRBJ2-3 | TRBV12-3/TRBV12-4 | NA
CASQGQGASNTEAFF | TGTGCCAGCCAGGGGCAGGGGGCATCGAACACTGAAGCTTTCTTT | TRBD1 | TRBJ1-1 | TRBV19 | NA
CASSGGQSLSNTGELFF | TGTGCCAGCAGCGGGGGACAGAGCCTTTCGAACACCGGGGAGCTGTTTTTT | TRBD1 | TRBJ2-2 | TRBV9 | NA
CATSDPFNTGELFF | TGTGCCACCAGTGATCCTTTTAACACCGGGGAGCTGTTTTTT | NA | TRBJ2-2 | TRBV24-1 | NA
CASSSPGQGNYGYTF | TGTGCCAGCAGTTCACCGGGACAGGGGAACTATGGCTACACCTTC | TRBD1 | TRBJ1-2 | TRBV27 | NA
CASSLEPSGHNEQFF | TGTGCCAGCAGCTTAGAGCCTAGCGGACACAATGAGCAGTTCTTC | TRBD2 | TRBJ2-1 | TRBV11-2 | NA
CASTRTGGGYTF | TGTGCCAGCACGCGGACAGGGGGCGGCTACACCTTC | TRBD1 | TRBJ1-2 | TRBV6-5 | NA
CASSPDGPGDSPLHF | TGCGCCAGCAGCCCAGACGGACCCGGGGATTCACCCCTCCACTTT | NA | TRBJ1-6 | TRBV5-1 | NA
CASSQLSPGRGKEKLFF | TGTGCCAGCAGCCAACTTTCCCCCGGCAGGGGGAAGGAAAAACTGTTTTTT | TRBD1 | TRBJ1-4 | TRBV3-1/TRBV3-2 | NA
CASSRTGIGTGELFF | TGTGCCAGCAGTCGGACAGGGATCGGCACCGGGGAGCTGTTTTTT | TRBD1 | TRBJ2-2 | TRBV27 | NA
CASSLGVQETQYF | TGTGCCAGCAGTCTCGGGGTCCAAGAGACCCAGTACTTC | NA | TRBJ2-5 | TRBV28 | NA
CASSVGPQVGNQPQHF | TGTGCCAGCAGCGTAGGGCCACAGGTGGGCAATCAGCCCCAGCATTTT | NA | TRBJ1-5 | TRBV9 | NA
CASSRGQMNTEAFF | TGCGCCAGCAGCAGGGGACAGATGAACACTGAAGCTTTCTTT | TRBD1 | TRBJ1-1 | TRBV5-1 | NA
CASSPQTGTVNEQFF | TGTGCCAGCAGCCCGCAGACAGGGACGGTCAATGAGCAGTTCTTC | TRBD1 | TRBJ2-1 | TRBV11-2 | NA
CASSPTGGQETQYF | TGTGCCAGCTCACCGACGGGGGGTCAAGAGACCCAGTACTTC | TRBD2 | TRBJ2-5 | TRBV18 | NA
CASSDQPQGAGETQYF | TGCGCCAGCAGCGACCAACCACAGGGGGCAGGGGAGACCCAGTACTTC | TRBD1 | TRBJ2-5 | TRBV5-1 | NA
CASSPQGLVGGYSPLHF | TGTGCCAGCTCACCACAGGGGTTGGTAGGAGGGTATTCACCCCTCCACTTT | NA | TRBJ1-6 | TRBV18 | NA
CASSQDWAGPLSGYTF | TGTGCCAGCAGCCAAGATTGGGCAGGCCCCCTTTCCGGCTACACCTTC | NA | TRBJ1-2 | TRBV3-1/TRBV3-2 | NA
CSASRADTQYF | TGCAGTGCTAGCCGCGCAGATACGCAGTATTTT | NA | TRBJ2-3 | TRBV20-1 | NA
CASNRGGTGEQFF | TGTGCCAGCAATCGCGGGGGGACGGGGGAGCAGTTCTTC | TRBD2 | TRBJ2-1 | TRBV12-3/TRBV12-4 | NA
CASTKGGPLNEQYF | TGTGCCAGCACCAAAGGGGGGCCTTTAAACGAGCAGTACTTC | NA | TRBJ2-7 | TRBV7-9 | NA
CASNGSGRAKETQYF | TGTGCCAGCAATGGTAGCGGGAGGGCCAAGGAGACCCAGTACTTC | TRBD2 | TRBJ2-5 | TRBV7-6 | NA
CATPKNQPQHF | TGTGCCACCCCCAAAAATCAGCCCCAGCATTTT | NA | TRBJ1-5 | TRBV24-1 | NA
CASSALTSGMNTDTQYF | TGTGCCAGCAGCGCGTTAACTAGCGGGATGAACACAGATACGCAGTATTTT | TRBD2 | TRBJ2-3 | TRBV9 | NA
CASSHLPSGPPYEQYF | TGTGCCAGCAGCCACCTCCCTAGCGGCCCCCCCTACGAGCAGTACTTC | TRBD2 | TRBJ2-7 | TRBV7-2 | NA
CASRRRGGVREETQYF | TGTGCCAGCCGACGACGCGGGGGGGTCCGGGAGGAGACCCAGTACTTC | TRBD2 | TRBJ2-5 | TRBV27 | NA
CASSEMGLPSYGYTF | TGTGCCAGCAGTGAAATGGGGCTCCCATCCTATGGCTACACCTTC | NA | TRBJ1-2 | TRBV6-1 | NA
CASRSAGGTDTQYF | TGCGCCAGCAGATCGGCGGGAGGCACAGATACGCAGTATTTT | TRBD2 | TRBJ2-3 | TRBV5-1 | NA
CSVEVAGMNTEAFF | TGCAGCGTTGAGGTGGCAGGGATGAACACTGAAGCTTTCTTT | NA | TRBJ1-1 | TRBV29-1 | NA